This T cell receptor (beta chain) was identified in a study of blood T cell repertoires in COVID-19. Trimming stripped 0 bases from V and 8 bases from J, with 16 bases between. The CDR3 consists of 16 residues. Germline assignment: CDR1 MNHEY and CDR2 SVGAGI. The table came from immunoSEQ multiplex PCR; TCRdb's copy has only in-frame clones and leaves some out. The table records 350,000 to 400,000 clones, roughly 84% of them present only once. Participant age was about 18 to 95 years, and participants resided in roughly 25 US areas. Two negative PCRs, clearance, or symptom resolution characterized the recovered Cohort 3 donors.

J is TRBJ1-4 and V is TRBV6-5; D gene uncertain. The TCR was taken from a woman in her twenties or thirties who had recovered from COVID-19. The sequenced sample was PBMCs or T cells enriched from blood (not recorded which). The CDR3 spells CASSYSTERVREKLFF. Written as DNA, the CDR3 is TGTGCCAGCAGTTACTCGACTGAACGGGTGCGAGAAAAACTGTTTTTT.